This record looks at one TCR beta chain sequence and its context. Antigen: not known. The conserved closing phenylalanine or tryptophan is absent in this CDR3, likely reflecting a read error. The sample belongs to a study of CD8+CD57+ T cells in acquired aplastic anemia. For the study at large: Healthy donors yielded some 9.9 million CD4+ cell reads on average.

Both TCR beta VDJ combination and CDR3 sequence profiling were carried out. Genomic DNA was the template for this profiling. In TCRdb, the reads were re-called with MiXCR into one record per CDR3 protein. The sample records under 250,000 distinct CDR3 sequences, about a third being singletons. Overall study findings and caveats: It was found that twenty-nine CD8+ CDR3 sequences were shared between patients and controls.

The sequencing sample was made of sorted CD4+, CD8+, or CD8+CD57+ T cells (not recorded which) from PBMCs. The TCR originated in a human donor in good health, serving as a control.

As DNA, the CDR3 is TGTGCCATCAGAGTTACGGGACAGGGGGTTACTGGGGCCAACGTCCTGACTCAC. Its translation is CAIRVTGQGVTGANVLTH. The V and J genes are TRBV10-3 and TRBJ2-6, with TRBD1 matching over 11 bases. CDR3 length: 18 amino acids. Losses at the gene ends were 6 bases for V and 2 bases for J; bases not matched to a gene: 9. The germline V gene has CDR1 ENHRY and CDR2 SYGVKD.